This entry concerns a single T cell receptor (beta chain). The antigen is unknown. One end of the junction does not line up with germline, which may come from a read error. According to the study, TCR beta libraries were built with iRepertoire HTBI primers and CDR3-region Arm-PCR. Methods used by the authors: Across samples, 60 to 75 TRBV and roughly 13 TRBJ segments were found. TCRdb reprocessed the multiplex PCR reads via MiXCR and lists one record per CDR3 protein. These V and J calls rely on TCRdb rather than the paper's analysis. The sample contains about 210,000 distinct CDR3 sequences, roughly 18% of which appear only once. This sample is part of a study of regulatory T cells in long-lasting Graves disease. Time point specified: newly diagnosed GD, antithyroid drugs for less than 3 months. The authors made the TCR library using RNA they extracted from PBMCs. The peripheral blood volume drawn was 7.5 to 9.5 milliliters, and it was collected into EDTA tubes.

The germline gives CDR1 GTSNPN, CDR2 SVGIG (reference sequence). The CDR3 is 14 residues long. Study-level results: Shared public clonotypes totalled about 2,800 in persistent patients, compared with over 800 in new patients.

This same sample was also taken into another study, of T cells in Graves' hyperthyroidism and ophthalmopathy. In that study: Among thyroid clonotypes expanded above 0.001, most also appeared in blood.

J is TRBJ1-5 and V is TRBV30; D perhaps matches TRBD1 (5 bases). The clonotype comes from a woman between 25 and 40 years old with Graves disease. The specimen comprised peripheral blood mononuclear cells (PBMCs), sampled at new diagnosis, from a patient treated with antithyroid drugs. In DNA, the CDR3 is TGTGCCTGCAGGGCGGAAGCTAGCAATCAGCCCCACCATTTT. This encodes CACRAEASNQPHHF.